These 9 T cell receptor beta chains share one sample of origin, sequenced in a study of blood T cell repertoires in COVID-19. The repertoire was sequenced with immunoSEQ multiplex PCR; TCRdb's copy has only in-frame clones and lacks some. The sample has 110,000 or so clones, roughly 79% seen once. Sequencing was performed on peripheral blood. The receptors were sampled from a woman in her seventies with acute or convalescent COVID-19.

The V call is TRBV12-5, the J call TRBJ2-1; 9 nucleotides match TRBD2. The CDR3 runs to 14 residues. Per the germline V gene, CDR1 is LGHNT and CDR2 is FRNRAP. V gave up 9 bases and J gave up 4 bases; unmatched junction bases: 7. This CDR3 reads CASSSGIRYNEQFF. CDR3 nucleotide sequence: TGTGCTAGCTCTAGCGGGATAAGGTACAATGAGCAGTTCTTC. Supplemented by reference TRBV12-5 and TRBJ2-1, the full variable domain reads DARVTQTPRHKVTEMGQEVTMRCQPILGHNTVFWYRQTMMQGLELLAYFRNRAPLDDSGMPKDRFSAEMPDATLATLKIQPSEPRDSAVYFCASSSGIRYNEQFFGPGTRLTVL.

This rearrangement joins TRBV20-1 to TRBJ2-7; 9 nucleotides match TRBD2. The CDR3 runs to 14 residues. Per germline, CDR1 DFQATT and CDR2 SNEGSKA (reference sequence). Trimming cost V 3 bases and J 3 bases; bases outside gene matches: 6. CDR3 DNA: TGCAGTGCTAGTCGACTAGCGGACCTCTACGAGCAGTACTTC. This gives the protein CSASRLADLYEQYF.

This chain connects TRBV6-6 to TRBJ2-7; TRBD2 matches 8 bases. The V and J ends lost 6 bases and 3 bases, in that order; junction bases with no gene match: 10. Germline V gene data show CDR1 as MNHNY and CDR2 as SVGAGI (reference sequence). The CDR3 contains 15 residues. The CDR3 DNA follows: TGTGCCAGCAGCATCAACTCGGGGGGGAGCTACGAGCAGTACTTC. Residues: CASSINSGGSYEQYF.

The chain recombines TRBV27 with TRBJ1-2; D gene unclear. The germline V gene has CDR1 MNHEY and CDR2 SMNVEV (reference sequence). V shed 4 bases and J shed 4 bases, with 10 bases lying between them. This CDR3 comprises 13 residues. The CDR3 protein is CASSSAGFYGYTF. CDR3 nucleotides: TGTGCCAGCAGTTCGGCAGGCTTCTATGGCTACACCTTC.

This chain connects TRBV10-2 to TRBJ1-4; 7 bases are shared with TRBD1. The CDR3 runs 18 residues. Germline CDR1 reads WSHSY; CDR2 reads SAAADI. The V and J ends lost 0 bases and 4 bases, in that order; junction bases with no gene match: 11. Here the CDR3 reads CASSESRGRDSDNEKLFF. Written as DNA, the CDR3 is TGCGCCAGCAGTGAGTCGAGGGGGCGCGACTCGGATAATGAAAAACTGTTTTTT.

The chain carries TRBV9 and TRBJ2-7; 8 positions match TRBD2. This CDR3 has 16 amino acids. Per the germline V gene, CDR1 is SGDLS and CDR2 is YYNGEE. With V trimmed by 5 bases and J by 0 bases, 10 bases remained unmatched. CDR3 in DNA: TGTGCCAGCAGTGTGGTAGCGGGATCTGTCTCCTACGAGCAGTACTTC. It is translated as CASSVVAGSVSYEQYF. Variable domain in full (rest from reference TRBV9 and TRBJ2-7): DSGVTQTPKHLITATGQRVTLRCSPRSGDLSVYWYQQSLDQGLQFLIQYYNGEERAKGNILERFSAQQFPDLHSELNLSSLELGDSALYFCASSVVAGSVSYEQYFGPGTRLTVT.

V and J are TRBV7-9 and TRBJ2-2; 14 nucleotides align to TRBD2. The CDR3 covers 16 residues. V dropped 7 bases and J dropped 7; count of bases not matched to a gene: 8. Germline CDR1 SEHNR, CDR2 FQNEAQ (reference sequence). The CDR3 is CASTPGLAGVSGELFF. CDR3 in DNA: TGTGCCAGCACCCCGGGACTAGCGGGAGTCAGCGGGGAGCTGTTTTTT.

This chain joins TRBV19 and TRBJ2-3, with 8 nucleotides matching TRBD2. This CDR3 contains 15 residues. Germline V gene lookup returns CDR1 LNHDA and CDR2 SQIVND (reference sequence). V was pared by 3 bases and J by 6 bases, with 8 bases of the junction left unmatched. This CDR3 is CASSIGAGVLDTQYF. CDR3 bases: TGTGCCAGTAGTATCGGAGCGGGAGTATTGGATACGCAGTATTTT.

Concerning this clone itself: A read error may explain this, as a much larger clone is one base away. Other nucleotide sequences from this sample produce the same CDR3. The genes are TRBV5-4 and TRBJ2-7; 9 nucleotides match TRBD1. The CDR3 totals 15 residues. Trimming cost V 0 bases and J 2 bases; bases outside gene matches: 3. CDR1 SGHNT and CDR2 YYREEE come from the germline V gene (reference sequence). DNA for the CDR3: TGTGCCAGCAGCTTGGACAGGGGGCAAACCTACGAGCAGTACTTC. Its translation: CASSLDRGQTYEQYF.